In this sample, the clone carrying this T cell receptor (beta chain) turned up a few times. Its target is not known. The data are from a study of T cells in Graves' hyperthyroidism and ophthalmopathy. It was RNA transcripts that yielded the amplified TCR beta CDR3 regions. The study used the HTBI primer set for a first-round RT-PCR of the TCR CDR3. TCRdb redid the calling of the multiplex PCR reads with MiXCR, one entry per CDR3 protein. The sample shows about half a million distinct CDR3 sequences, around a fifth of them seen only once. This CDR3 is 15 amino acids long. Germline CDR1 reads SEHNR; CDR2 reads FQNEAQ (reference sequence). Trimming took off 2 bases at V and 3 bases at J, with 10 bases between the two ends. Regarding the study as a whole: Before onset, ophthalmopathy was predicted by the model a median approximately 6.5 months earlier. Most thyroid clonotypes with frequency above 0.001 were detected in blood.

Disease lasting under 3 months, a NOSPECS grade of at least 4, and a Clinical Activity Score of at least 3 were features of the ophthalmopathy patients. Diagnoses were made from clinical symptoms, serum measures (thyroxine and TRAb), thyroid ultrasound and orbital computed tomography. The TCR sequence derives from an older woman with Graves' ophthalmopathy. The material sequenced was blood. This chain joins TRBV7-9 and TRBJ1-4; no reliable D call. The CDR3 coding sequence is TGTGCCAGCAGCTTAAGCGGGGAGTCTAATGAAAAACTGTTTTTT. This encodes CASSLSGESNEKLFF.